The clone carrying this T cell receptor beta chain was observed a handful of times. The antigen is not known. This sample was taken from a study of type 1 regulatory T cells. The overall study: T-allo10 is a Tr1-enriched, alloantigen-specific CD4 T cell product made in vitro.

Using its own MiXCR run on the reads, TCRdb lists one record per CDR3 protein. In the table there are about 71,000 distinct CDR3 sequences, around 21% of which are singletons. General observations from the study: Compared with non-Tr1 cells, Tr1 cells showed a narrower TCR repertoire.

Germline CDR1 and CDR2: SGHDT and YYEEEE. V lost 2 bases to trimming and J lost 2 bases, with 17 bases between them. The length of the CDR3 is 18 residues. This TCR was recovered from a human donor in good health. Material: cultured type 1 regulatory T (Tr1) cells, either the whole culture or a sorted fraction (not recorded which). The chain recombines TRBV5-6 with TRBJ2-6; D perhaps matches TRBD1 (6 bases). Here the CDR3 reads CASSFERLRGTGANVLTF. In nucleotides, the CDR3 is TGTGCCAGCAGCTTCGAGCGCCTGAGGGGGACTGGGGCCAACGTCCTGACTTTC. Using reference TRBV5-6 and TRBJ2-6 for the parts outside the CDR3, the full variable domain is DAGVTQSPTHLIKTRGQQVTLRCSPKSGHDTVSWYQQALGQGPQFIFQYYEEEERQRGNFPDRFSGHQFPNYSSELNVNALLLGDSALYLCASSFERLRGTGANVLTFGAGSRLTVL.